The clone carrying this TCR beta chain was picked up a small number of times. Its antigen is undetermined. The data originate from a study of cytomegalovirus exposure and HLA in healthy donors. Turning to the study itself: Early released data had approximately 86 million unique TCRs, all coming from HLA-typed donors. Broader study findings: In a later analysis, at a false discovery rate of 0.05, about 15,000 TCR beta sequences were associated with HLA alleles. The productive fraction for most TCR beta V segments was about 90% or about 30% in an earlier analysis. Accurate predictions that matched the HLA-A and HLA-B alleles of most subjects were reportedly made from TCR beta sequences.

Looked up from germline, CDR1 is SGHNT and CDR2 is YENEEA. V was pared by 3 bases and J by 1 base, with 16 bases between. This CDR3 is built from 17 residues. PCR used 60 Vbeta primers and 13 Jbeta primers. Profiling relied on immunoSEQ multiplex PCR, and the TCRdb table lists in-frame clones only, not all of them. The sample lists 160,000 or so clones, roughly four fifths occurring once. The TCR comes from a woman in her 40s in good health and CMV-seronegative. The source material was PBMCs. The chain joins TRBV11-3 to TRBJ1-3; D unresolved. The CDR3 nucleotides are TGTGCCAGCAGCTTCGGACGCCGGGATACGTCTGGAAACACCATATATTTT. The encoded protein is CASSFGRRDTSGNTIYF.